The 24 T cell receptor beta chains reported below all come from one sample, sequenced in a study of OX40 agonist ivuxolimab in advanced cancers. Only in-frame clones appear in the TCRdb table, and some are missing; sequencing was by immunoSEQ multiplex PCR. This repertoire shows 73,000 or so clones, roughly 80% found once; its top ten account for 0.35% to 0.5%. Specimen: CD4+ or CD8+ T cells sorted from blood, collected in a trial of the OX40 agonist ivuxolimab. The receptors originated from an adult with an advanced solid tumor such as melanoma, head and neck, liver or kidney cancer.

The CDR3 reads CASSKQKNYGYTF. CDR3 nucleotides: TGTGCCAGTAGTAAACAGAAGAACTATGGCTACACCTTC. V usage is TRBV19 and J usage is TRBJ1-2, with unresolved D. Germline values: CDR1 LNHDA, CDR2 SQIVND (reference sequence). The V end lost 4 bases, the J end lost 2 bases, and 8 bases lay between the germline ends. The CDR3 runs to 13 residues.

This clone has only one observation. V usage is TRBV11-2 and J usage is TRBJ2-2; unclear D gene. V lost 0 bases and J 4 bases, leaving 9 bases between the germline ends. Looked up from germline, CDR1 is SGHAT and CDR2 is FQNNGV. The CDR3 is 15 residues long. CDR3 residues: CASSLEVSATGELFF. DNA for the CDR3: TGTGCCAGCAGCTTAGAAGTATCCGCCACCGGGGAGCTGTTTTTT.

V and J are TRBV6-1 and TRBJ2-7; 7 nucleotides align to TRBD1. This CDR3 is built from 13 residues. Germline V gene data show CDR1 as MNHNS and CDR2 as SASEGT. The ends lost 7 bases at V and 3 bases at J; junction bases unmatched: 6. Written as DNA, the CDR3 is TGTGCCAGCACCGGGGACAGATTCTACGAGCAGTACGTC. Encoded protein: CASTGDRFYEQYV.

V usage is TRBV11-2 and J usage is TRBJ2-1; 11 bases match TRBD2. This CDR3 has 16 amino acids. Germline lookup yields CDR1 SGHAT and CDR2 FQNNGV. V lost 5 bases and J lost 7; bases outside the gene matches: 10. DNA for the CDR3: TGTGCCAGCAGCCCACGACTAGCGGGAAGTGGTAATGAGCAGTTCTTC. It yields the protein CASSPRLAGSGNEQFF.

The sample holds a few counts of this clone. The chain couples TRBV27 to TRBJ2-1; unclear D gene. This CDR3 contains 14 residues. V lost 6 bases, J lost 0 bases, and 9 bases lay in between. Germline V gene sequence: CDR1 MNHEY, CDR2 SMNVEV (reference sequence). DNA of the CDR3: TGTGCCAGCAGCCAAAGATACTCCTACAATGAGCAGTTCTTC. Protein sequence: CASSQRYSYNEQFF.

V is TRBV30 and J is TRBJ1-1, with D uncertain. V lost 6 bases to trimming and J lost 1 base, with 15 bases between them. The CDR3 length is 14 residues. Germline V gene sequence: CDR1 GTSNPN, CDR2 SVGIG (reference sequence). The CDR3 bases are TGTGCCTGCGTAAAGGATCCGGGGAACACTGAAGCTTTCTTT. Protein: CACVKDPGNTEAFF.

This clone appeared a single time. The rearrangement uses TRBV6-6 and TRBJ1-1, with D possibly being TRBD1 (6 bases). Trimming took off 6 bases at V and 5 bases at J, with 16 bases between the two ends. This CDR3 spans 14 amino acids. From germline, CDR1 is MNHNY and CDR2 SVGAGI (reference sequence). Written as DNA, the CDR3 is TGTGCCAGCAGACGCCCGACAGGTAGTACTGAAGCTTTCTTT. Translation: CASRRPTGSTEAFF.

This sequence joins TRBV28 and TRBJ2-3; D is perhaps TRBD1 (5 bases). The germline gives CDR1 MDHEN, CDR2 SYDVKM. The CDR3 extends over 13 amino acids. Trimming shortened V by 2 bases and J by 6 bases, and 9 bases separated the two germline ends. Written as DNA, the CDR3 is TGTGCCAGCAGTTTACCAGGGAAGGATACGCAGTATTTT. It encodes CASSLPGKDTQYF.

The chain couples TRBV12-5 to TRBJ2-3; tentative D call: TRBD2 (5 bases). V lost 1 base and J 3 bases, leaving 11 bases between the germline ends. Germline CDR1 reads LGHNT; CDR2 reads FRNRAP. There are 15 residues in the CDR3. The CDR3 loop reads CASGLGLTTTDTQYF. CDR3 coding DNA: TGTGCTAGTGGTTTGGGTCTGACTACAACAGATACGCAGTATTTT. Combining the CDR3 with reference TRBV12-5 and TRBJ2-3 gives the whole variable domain DARVTQTPRHKVTEMGQEVTMRCQPILGHNTVFWYRQTMMQGLELLAYFRNRAPLDDSGMPKDRFSAEMPDATLATLKIQPSEPRDSAVYFCASGLGLTTTDTQYFGPGTRLTVL.

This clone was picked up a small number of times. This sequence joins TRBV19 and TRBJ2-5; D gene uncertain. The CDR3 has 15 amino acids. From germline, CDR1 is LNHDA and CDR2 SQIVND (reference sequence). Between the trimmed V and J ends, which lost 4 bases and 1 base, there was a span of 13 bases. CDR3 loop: CASSNWGTVQETQYF. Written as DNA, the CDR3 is TGTGCCAGTAGTAATTGGGGAACGGTCCAAGAGACCCAGTACTTC.

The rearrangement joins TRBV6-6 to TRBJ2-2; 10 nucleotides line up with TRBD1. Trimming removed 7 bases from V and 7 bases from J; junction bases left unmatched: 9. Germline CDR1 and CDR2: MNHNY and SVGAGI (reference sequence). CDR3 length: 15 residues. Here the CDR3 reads CASNLDRGWGGELFF. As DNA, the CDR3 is TGTGCCAGCAATTTGGACAGGGGGTGGGGCGGGGAGCTGTTTTTT.

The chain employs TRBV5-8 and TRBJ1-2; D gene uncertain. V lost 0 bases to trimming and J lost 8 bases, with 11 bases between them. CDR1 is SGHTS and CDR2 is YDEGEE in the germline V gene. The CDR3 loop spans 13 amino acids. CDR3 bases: TGTGCCAGCAGCTTGGTGAGGACCTGGGGCTACACCTTC. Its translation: CASSLVRTWGYTF.

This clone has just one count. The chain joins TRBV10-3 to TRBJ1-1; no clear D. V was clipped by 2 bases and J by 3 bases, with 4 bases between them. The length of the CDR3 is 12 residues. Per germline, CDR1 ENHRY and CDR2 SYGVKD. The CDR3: CAISEGDTEAFF. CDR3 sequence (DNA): TGTGCCATCAGTGAGGGAGACACTGAAGCTTTCTTT.

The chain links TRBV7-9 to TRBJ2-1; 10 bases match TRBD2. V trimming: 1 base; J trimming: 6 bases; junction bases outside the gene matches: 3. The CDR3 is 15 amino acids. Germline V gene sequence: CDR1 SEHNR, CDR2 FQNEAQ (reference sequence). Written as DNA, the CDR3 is TGTGCCAGCAGCTTAGGTCTAGCGGGAGTCAATGAGCAGTTCTTC. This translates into CASSLGLAGVNEQFF.

DNA of the CDR3: TGTGCCAGCATTCAAGGCGGGGGGTTAAATGAGCAGTTCTTC. Translating it yields CASIQGGGLNEQFF. V is TRBV6-1 and J is TRBJ2-1; 8 bases map to TRBD2. V was clipped by 7 bases and J by 7 bases; unmatched bases: 9. CDR1 and CDR2 (germline): MNHNS, SASEGT. The CDR3 extends over 14 amino acids.

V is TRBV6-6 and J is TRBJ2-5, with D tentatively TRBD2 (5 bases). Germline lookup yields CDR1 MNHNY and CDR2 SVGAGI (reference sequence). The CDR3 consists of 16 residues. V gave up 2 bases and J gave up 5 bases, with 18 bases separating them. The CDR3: CASSYPQGGVGETQYF. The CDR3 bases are TGTGCCAGCAGTTACCCGCAAGGAGGTGTTGGGGAGACCCAGTACTTC.

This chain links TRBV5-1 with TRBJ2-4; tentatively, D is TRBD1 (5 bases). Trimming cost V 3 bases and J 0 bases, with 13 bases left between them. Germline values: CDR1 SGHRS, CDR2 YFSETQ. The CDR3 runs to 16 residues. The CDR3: CASSWQGPSAKNIQYF. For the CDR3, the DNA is TGCGCCAGCAGCTGGCAGGGTCCATCAGCCAAAAACATTCAGTACTTC.

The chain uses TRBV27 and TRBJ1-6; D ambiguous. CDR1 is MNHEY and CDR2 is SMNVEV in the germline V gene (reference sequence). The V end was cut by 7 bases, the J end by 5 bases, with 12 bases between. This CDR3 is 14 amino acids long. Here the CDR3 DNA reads TGTGCCAGCACCCCGGGCATCGATAATTCACCCCTCCACTTT. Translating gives CASTPGIDNSPLHF.

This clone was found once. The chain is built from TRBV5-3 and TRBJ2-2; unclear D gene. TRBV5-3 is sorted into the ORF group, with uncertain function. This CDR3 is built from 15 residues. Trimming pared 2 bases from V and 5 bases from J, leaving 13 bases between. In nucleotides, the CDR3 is TGTGCCAGAAGCTTCCCGGCAGCGACAACCGGGGAGCTGTTTTTT. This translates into CARSFPAATTGELFF.

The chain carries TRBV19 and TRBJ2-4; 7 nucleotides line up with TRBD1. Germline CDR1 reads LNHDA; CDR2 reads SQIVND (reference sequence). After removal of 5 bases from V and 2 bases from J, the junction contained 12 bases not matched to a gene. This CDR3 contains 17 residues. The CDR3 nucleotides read TGTGCCAGTAGTCCCAGGGAAGGGGGCCCTACCAAAAACATTCAGTACTTC. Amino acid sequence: CASSPREGGPTKNIQYF.

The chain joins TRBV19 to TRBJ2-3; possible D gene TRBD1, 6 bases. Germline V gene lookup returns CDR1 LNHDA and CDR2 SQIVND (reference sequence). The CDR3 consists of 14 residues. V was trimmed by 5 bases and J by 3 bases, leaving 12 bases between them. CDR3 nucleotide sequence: TGTGCCAGTAGTCTACAGGGTGCAACAGATACGCAGTATTTT. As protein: CASSLQGATDTQYF.

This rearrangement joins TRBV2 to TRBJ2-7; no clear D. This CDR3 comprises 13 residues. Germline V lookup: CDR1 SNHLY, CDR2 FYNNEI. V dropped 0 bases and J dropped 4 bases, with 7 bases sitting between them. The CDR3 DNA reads TGTGCCAGCAGTGAAGCGAGAGGTTACGAGCAGTACGTC. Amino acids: CASSEARGYEQYV.

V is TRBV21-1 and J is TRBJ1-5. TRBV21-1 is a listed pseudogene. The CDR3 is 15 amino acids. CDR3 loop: CASSPCGRQDQPQHF. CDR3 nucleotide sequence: TGTGCCAGCAGCCCTTGCGGGAGGCAAGATCAGCCCCAGCATTTT.

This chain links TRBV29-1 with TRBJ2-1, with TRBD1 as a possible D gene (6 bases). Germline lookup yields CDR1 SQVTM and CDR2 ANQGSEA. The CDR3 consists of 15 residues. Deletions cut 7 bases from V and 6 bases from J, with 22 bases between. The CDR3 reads CSAPRGGIRGNEQFF. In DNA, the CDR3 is TGCAGCGCTCCCCGAGGTGGGATCAGGGGCAATGAGCAGTTCTTC.